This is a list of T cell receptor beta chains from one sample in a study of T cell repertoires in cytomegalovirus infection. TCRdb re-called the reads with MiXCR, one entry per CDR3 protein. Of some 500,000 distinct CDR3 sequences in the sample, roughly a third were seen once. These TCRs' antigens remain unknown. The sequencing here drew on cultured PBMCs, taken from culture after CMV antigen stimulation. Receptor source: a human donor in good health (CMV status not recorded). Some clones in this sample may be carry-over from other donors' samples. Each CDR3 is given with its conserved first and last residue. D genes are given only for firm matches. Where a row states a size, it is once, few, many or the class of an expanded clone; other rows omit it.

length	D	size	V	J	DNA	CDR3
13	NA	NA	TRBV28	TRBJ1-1	TGTGCCAGCACTGCGCAGAGGAACACTGAAGCTTTCTTT	CASTAQRNTEAFF
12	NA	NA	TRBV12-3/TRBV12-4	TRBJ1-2	TGTGCCAGCTGGGCCTTCAACTATGGCTACACCTTC	CASWAFNYGYTF
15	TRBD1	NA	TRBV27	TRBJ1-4	TGTGCCAGCAGTTTATACCTAGACAGGGTAGAAAAACTGTTTTTT	CASSLYLDRVEKLFF
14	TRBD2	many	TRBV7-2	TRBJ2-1	TGTGCCAGCAAGCTAGCGGGAGACTACAATGAGCAGTTCTTC	CASKLAGDYNEQFF
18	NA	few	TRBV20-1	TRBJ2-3	TGCAGTGCTAGAGGTCTTCGGGGGGCTAGCGGTCCCACAGATACGCAGTATTTT	CSARGLRGASGPTDTQYF
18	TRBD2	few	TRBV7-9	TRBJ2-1	TGTGCCAGCACCCTTCGAGGGACTAGCGGGAGTGGCTACAATGAGCAGTTCTTC	CASTLRGTSGSGYNEQFF
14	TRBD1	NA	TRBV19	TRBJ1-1	TGTGCCAGTAGTATGGAGGGGGCGGGAACTGAAGCTTTCTTT	CASSMEGAGTEAFF
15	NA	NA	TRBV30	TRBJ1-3	TGTGCCTGGAGTGTAACCAGCCCCTCTGGAAACACCATATATTTT	CAWSVTSPSGNTIYF
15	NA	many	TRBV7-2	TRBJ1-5	TGTGCCAGCAGCCCCGACATTTCGCAGGTCCAGCCCCAGCATTTT	CASSPDISQVQPQHF
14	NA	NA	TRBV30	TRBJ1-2	TGTGCCTGGATCCGGGACAATCGAAACTATGGCTACACCTTC	CAWIRDNRNYGYTF
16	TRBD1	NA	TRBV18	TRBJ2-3	TGTGCCAGCTCACCAACGACAGGGGCGAACACAGATACGCAGTATTTT	CASSPTTGANTDTQYF
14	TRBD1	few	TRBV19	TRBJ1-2	TGTGCCAGTGCTCGACAGGGGATGGACTATGGCTACACCTTC	CASARQGMDYGYTF
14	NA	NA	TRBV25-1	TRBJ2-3	TGTGCCACCTCCGGGCGGGACCGCACAGATACGCAGTATTTT	CATSGRDRTDTQYF
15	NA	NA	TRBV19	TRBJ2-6	TGTGCCAGTAGTTCGGTAGGGGCTGGGGCCAACGTCCTGACTTTC	CASSSVGAGANVLTF
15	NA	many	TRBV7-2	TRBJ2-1	TGTGCCAGCAGCTTGGGTATTACTAGTCCTTATGAGCAGTTCTTC	CASSLGITSPYEQFF
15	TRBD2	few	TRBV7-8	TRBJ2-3	TGTGCCAGCAGCTTAATAGCGGGCGGCACAGATACGCAGTATTTT	CASSLIAGGTDTQYF
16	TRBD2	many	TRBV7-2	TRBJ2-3	TGTGCCAGCAGCATGGGACTAGCGGGACTAGGAGATACGCAGTATTTT	CASSMGLAGLGDTQYF
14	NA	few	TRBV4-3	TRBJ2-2	TGCGCCAGCAGCAAAGTATCCAACACCGGGGAGCTGTTTTTT	CASSKVSNTGELFF
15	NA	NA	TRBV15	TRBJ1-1	TGTGCCACCAGCAGAGATTTGATTACGGACACTGAAGCTTTCTTT	CATSRDLITDTEAFF
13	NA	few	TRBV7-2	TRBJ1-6	TGTGCCACCTCCGAGGACAGTAATTCACCCCTCCACTTT	CATSEDSNSPLHF
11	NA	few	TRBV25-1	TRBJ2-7	TGTGCCAGCAGTGGGGGTGTCGGGCAGTACTTC	CASSGGVGQYF
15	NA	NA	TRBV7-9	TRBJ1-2	TGTGCCAGCAGCCCGGTAGAGGGGAGGCCCGGTGGCTACACCTTC	CASSPVEGRPGGYTF
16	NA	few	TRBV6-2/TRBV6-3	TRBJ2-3	TGTGCCAGCAGTTACCCCCAGAAAAGCTCGACAGATACGCAGTATTTT	CASSYPQKSSTDTQYF
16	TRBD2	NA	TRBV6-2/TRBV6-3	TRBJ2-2	TGTGCCAGCAGTGACGTGGGACTAGCAGTCACCGGGGAGCTGTTTTTT	CASSDVGLAVTGELFF
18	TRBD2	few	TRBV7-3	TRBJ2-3	TGTGCCAGCAGCTTAATAAGAACTAGCGGGAGACATTTAGATACGCAGTATTTT	CASSLIRTSGRHLDTQYF
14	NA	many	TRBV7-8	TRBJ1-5	TGTGCCAGCAGTCGTCTAGGTGGGGGCCAGCCCCAGCATTTT	CASSRLGGGQPQHF
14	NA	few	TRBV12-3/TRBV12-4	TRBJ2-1	TGTGCCAGCAGTACGACAGGGCGGGGGGATGAGCAGTTCTTC	CASSTTGRGDEQFF